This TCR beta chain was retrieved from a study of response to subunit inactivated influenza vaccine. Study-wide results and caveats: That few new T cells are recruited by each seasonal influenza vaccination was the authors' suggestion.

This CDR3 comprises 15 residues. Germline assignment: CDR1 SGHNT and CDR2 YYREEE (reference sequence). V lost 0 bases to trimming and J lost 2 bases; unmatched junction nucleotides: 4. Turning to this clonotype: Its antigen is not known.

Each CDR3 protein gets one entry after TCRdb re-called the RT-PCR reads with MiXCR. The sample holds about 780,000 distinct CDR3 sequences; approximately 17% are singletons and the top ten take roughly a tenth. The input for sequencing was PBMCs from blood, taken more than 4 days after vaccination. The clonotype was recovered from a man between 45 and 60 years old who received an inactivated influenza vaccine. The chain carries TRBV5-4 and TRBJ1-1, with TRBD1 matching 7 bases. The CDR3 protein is CASSLAEGGNTEAFF. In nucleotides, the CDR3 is TGTGCCAGCAGCTTGGCTGAAGGGGGCAACACTGAAGCTTTCTTT.